This T cell receptor (beta chain) was obtained from a study of T cell responses to AZD1222 COVID-19 vaccine. This clone was recorded a few times. Its specificity is not known. Broader study findings: Reportedly, nearly half the spike-specific TCRs target unmutated variant regions. With dominance at 160-218 and 743-854, vaccine-associated CD4 TCRs spanned spike. Among AZD1222 vaccinees, only 5 to 7 were seropositive at baseline.

Method: immunoSEQ multiplex PCR; TCRdb's copy keeps in-frame clones and lacks some. In the table there are 150,000 to 200,000 clones, about 90% of which are singletons. Pooling was applied to second doses at about 4 or about 12 weeks. V shed 5 bases and J shed 8 bases, with 9 bases lying between them. The CDR3 spans 11 residues. Germline V lookup: CDR1 MNHEY, CDR2 SVGEGT. The chain is built from TRBV6-2 or TRBV6-3 and TRBJ1-1; D is possibly TRBD1 (5 bases). The source was peripheral blood, collected 28 days after the second AZD1222 dose. This sequence originates from an adult who received the AZD1222 COVID-19 vaccine. CDR3 protein: CASSLRQEAFF. The CDR3, as DNA: TGTGCCAGCAGTCTACGACAGGAAGCTTTCTTT.